This TCR beta chain was captured in a study of CD8 T cells in Susac syndrome. Random-hexamer reverse transcription was applied to roughly 0.5 to 1 ug RNA. Each CDR3 protein gets one entry after TCRdb re-called the immunoSEQ multiplex PCR reads with MiXCR. The sample contains 210,000 or so distinct CDR3 sequences, 94% of which appear only once. FACS enriched CD8+ TEMRA cells, while bulk CD8+ and CD4+ were negatively isolated. V lost 5 bases to trimming and J lost 9 bases; unmatched junction nucleotides: 3. The germline CDR1 and CDR2 sequences are SEHNR and FQNEAQ (reference sequence). The length of the CDR3 is 12 residues.

The receptor was derived from a human donor with Susac syndrome. The chain has TRBV7-9 and TRBJ2-1; 8 bases are shared with TRBD2. The sample consisted of CD4+ T cells from PBMCs. The CDR3 spells CASSLSGTEQFF. The CDR3 DNA reads as TGTGCCAGCAGCCTTAGCGGGACTGAGCAGTTCTTC.